This entry concerns a single T cell receptor (beta chain). The antigen it binds to is not known. No base qualities exist here, and no much larger clone lies one base off it. Per the germline V gene, SNHLY is the CDR1 and FYNNEI is the CDR2. V and J lose 5 bases and 3 bases, and a span of 23 bases separates them. Including the terminal cysteine and phenylalanine, the CDR3 comprises 18 residues. Only CDR3 DNA remains: 54 bases, in frame from the first base. The data stem from a study of T cells in Graves' hyperthyroidism and ophthalmopathy (dated by TCRdb to between 2018 and 2021). Describing the broader study: Peripheral blood samples were taken at initial diagnosis, before any treatment was given. For training and testing, the 80 to 100 patients in the discovery cohort were randomly divided in a 7:3 ratio. An independent validation cohort of around 19 hyperthyroidism patients and approximately 16 patients who later progressed to ophthalmopathy tested prospective prediction of ophthalmopathy. A discovery cohort of fewer than 110 patients, 43 with Graves' ophthalmopathy and over 55 with stable Graves' hyperthyroidism, was used to find distinguishing TCR V-J signatures. After sampling, hyperthyroidism patients received methimazole starting at 30 mg daily, and ophthalmopathy patients received high-dose intravenous methylprednisolone. Thyroid tissue and blood T-cell repertoires from more than 5 Graves' hyperthyroidism patients were also compared in the study. According to the paper, TCR Vbeta CDR3 sequencing was carried out on approximately 140 peripheral blood samples, which came from under 50 ophthalmopathy, 70 to 80 hyperthyroidism and about 17 progressor patients.

General study outcomes and caveats: A 13 V-J signature model separated ophthalmopathy from stable hyperthyroidism, with 87.88% sensitivity and 81% to 83% specificity in cross-validation and 80%/75% in testing. Sample size was not statistically predetermined, and investigators were not blinded to group allocation. During validation, the model predicted progression to ophthalmopathy a median of approximately 6.5 months ahead of onset, with more than 55% sensitivity and 72.22% specificity. Most expanded thyroid clonotypes (frequency above 0.001) were also detected in blood, a finding suggesting that blood repertoires may reflect thyroid immune responses.

TCR beta CDR3 regions were amplified from RNA transcripts. A first-round RT-PCR of the TCR CDR3 used the HTBI primer set with the Qiagen OneStep RT-PCR kit. Libraries were constructed in a second round of multiplex PCR, after which size selection and purification were carried out. Paired-end sequencing of the libraries was performed with 100 bp reads on an Illumina HiSeq2000. The study's processing was this. SOAPnuke was used to process the raw data, throwing out any read that contained adapters or uncalled bases, had a mean Phred below 15, or lacked an exact constant-primer or identifier match. COPE v1.2.5 was used to merge the high-quality paired reads, and each unique nucleotide sequence was defined as a clonotype. MiTCR v1.1 was used to align clonotypes to the IMGT TRBV, TRBD and TRBJ reference segments. Analysis was restricted to V-J combinations with a frequency above 0.0001, which covered about 99% of repertoires. The TCS score was defined as F50 (clonal expansion) divided by E x V (chaos), with BLOSUM62-based TCRdist calculated between CDR3 peptides within each V-J. Welch's t-statistics and random forest reduced around 510 V-J features to 10 to 15, which were used in a naive Bayes classifier (R e1071). Starting from the raw public reads, TCRdb applied fastp trimming at Q25, assembled clones with MiXCR and retained in-frame beta chains. Every CDR3 protein is listed once, alongside the most common genes and DNA of its rows. TCRdb, not the authors, supplied the V and J calls. For this sample the table gives approximately 330,000 distinct CDR3 sequences, of which under 25% were detected only once. The ten largest make up around 45% of the sample.

Stable Graves' hyperthyroidism was defined as no progression to ophthalmopathy during 18 months of follow-up. Hyperthyroidism patients were newly diagnosed, had a disease duration of under 2 months, and were aged 18 to 65 years. Patients with uncontrolled infections, other autoimmune diseases, pregnancy or lactation were excluded. Clinical symptoms, serum thyroxine and TRAb, thyroid ultrasound, and orbital computed tomography formed the basis for the diagnoses. Ficoll-Paque density gradient centrifugation was used to isolate PBMCs from about 9.4 ml of fresh peripheral blood. Trizol reagent was used to extract total RNA, and RNA quality was then checked on an Agilent 2100 Bioanalyzer.

The rearranged segments are TRBV2 and TRBJ2-1; possibly the D gene is TRBD1, per 6 matching bases. The sequenced sample was blood. This TCR was sampled from a woman in her 50s with Graves' hyperthyroidism. The DNA reads TGTGCCAGCAGTCAAGATCTTCAGGGGCCCCCTTTCTACAATGAGCAGTTCTTC. Its protein reads: CASSQDLQGPPFYNEQFF.